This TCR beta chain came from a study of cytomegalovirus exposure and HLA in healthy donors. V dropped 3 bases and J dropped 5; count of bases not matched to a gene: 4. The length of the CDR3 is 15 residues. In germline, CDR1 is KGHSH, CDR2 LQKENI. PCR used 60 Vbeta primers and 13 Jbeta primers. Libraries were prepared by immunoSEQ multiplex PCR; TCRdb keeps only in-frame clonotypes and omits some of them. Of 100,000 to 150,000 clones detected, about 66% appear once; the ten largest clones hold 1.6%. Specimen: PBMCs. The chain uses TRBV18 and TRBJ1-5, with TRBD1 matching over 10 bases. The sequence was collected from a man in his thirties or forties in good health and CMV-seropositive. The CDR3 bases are TGTGCCAGCTCACCCGGGACAGGGGTTGATCAGCCCCAGCATTTT. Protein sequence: CASSPGTGVDQPQHF.